One sample yielded the 3 T cell receptor beta chains listed below, sequenced in a study of shared clonotypes between healthy human individuals. Some clones are missing from TCRdb's copy, which holds only in-frame ones; the method was immunoSEQ multiplex PCR. In the table there are more than 850,000 clones, approximately 80% of which are singletons. Material for sequencing was memory CD4+ T cells from PBMCs. Specified subset: CD45RA-negative fraction. These receptor sequences come from a man aged 18-30 years in good health. Some clones in this sample may be carry-over from other donors' samples.

This clone was counted a few times. The chain carries TRBV4-3 and TRBJ2-3; 8 nucleotides agree with TRBD2. The CDR3 sequence is 15 residues long. The V gene's germline CDR1 is LGHNA and CDR2 YSLEER. The ends lost 3 bases at V and 4 bases at J; junction bases unmatched: 6. The CDR3 protein is CASSQGAGVPDTQYF. The CDR3 coding sequence is TGCGCCAGCAGCCAGGGAGCGGGAGTCCCAGATACGCAGTATTTT.

Points on this clone: Germline and junction disagree at one end, which may indicate a read error. The identical CDR3 is also encoded by other nucleotide sequences in the sample. V is TRBV7-3 and J is TRBJ1-5, with D unclear. CDR1 is SGHTA and CDR2 is FQGTGA in the germline V gene. The CDR3 has 13 amino acids. The CDR3 DNA follows: TGTGCCAGCAGCCTAACAGGCAATCAGCCCCAGCATTTT. Protein product: CASSLTGNQPQHF.

This chain uses TRBV9 with TRBJ2-7; D is possibly TRBD1 or TRBD2 (6 bases each). Between the trimmed V and J ends, which lost 3 bases and 4 bases, there was a span of 23 bases. The germline gives CDR1 SGDLS, CDR2 YYNGEE. This CDR3 region has 17 residues. CDR3 DNA: TGTGCCAGCAGCGGGGTGTTGGGGGCGCCGGAGGGATACGAGCAGTACTTC. It codes for CASSGVLGAPEGYEQYF.